This T cell receptor beta chain stems from a study of blood T cell repertoires in COVID-19. In its sample, this clone was seen a few times. Original processing notes: Amplification of reference gene primers provided the estimated nucleated cell counts. TCRdb's table, derived via immunoSEQ multiplex PCR, lists solely in-frame clones and lacks some. V and J calls plus clone size are reproduced from that table; the DNA served to infer D and trimming. The repertoire consists of some 300,000 clones, with just under 90% occurring once and the leading ten covering around 1.9%. CDR3 length: 13 residues. Seattle's cohort entered during active infection and was followed longitudinally.

Sequencing input: peripheral blood. The chain carries TRBV12-2 and TRBJ2-7; TRBD1 reflects the table's D call only, with no check against the DNA. TRBV12-2 is reported as a pseudogene. The TCR comes from a woman in her 30s with COVID-19, enrolled during active disease. The CDR3 DNA is TGTGCAAGTCGCCCCGGACAGGGCTACGAGCAGTACTTC. Protein sequence: CASRPGQGYEQYF.